A single sample is the source of the 7 T cell receptor beta chains below, sequenced in a study of identical twins. MiXCR was run by TCRdb on the 5' RACE reads, yielding one entry per CDR3 protein. The sample records about 720,000 distinct CDR3 sequences, less than 10% being singletons. These sequences were also reported in another study, on yellow fever vaccine responses in identical twins.

Material: PBMCs. The receptor source for this set is a woman aged 18-29 years in good health.

There are a few counts of this clonotype. This sequence joins TRBV2 and TRBJ1-2; TRBD1 matches at 9 bases. Germline CDR1 and CDR2: SNHLY and FYNNEI. The CDR3 length is 15 residues. The junction had 9 bases not matched to a gene; V was cut back by 8 bases and J by 2 bases. CDR3 region: CASGSQGASNYGYTF. The CDR3 nucleotides read TGTGCCAGCGGCTCACAGGGGGCGTCCAACTATGGCTACACCTTC.

In its sample, this clonotype was seen once. This chain uses TRBV30 with TRBJ2-5; TRBD2 might be the D (6 bases). The germline CDR1 and CDR2 sequences are GTSNPN and SVGIG (reference sequence). V was cut by 0 bases and J by 4 bases, with 15 bases left in between. The CDR3 contains 15 residues. Written as DNA, the CDR3 is TGTGCCTGGAGTGTTTTAGCGGACCCACGAGAGACCCAGTACTTC. It encodes CAWSVLADPRETQYF.

This clonotype showed up many times. V usage is TRBV12-3 or TRBV12-4 and J usage is TRBJ1-1; weak D call: TRBD1 (5 bases). The CDR3 is 11 residues long. V gave up 3 bases and J gave up 7 bases, with 6 bases separating them. CDR3 DNA: TGTGCCAGCAGTTTCAGGGTTGAAGCTTTCTTT. Its protein product is CASSFRVEAFF.

The rearrangement uses TRBV12-3 or TRBV12-4 and TRBJ1-2; D perhaps matches TRBD1 (5 bases). This CDR3 comprises 14 residues. Trimming removed 3 bases from V and 1 base from J, with 9 bases in between. The CDR3 here is CASSLGGYNYGYTF. Here the CDR3 DNA reads TGTGCCAGCAGTTTGGGGGGTTATAACTATGGCTACACCTTC.

This clonotype was seen a few times. The rearrangement joins TRBV5-1 to TRBJ2-5; TRBD2 aligns across 13 bases. Germline CDR1 reads SGHRS; CDR2 reads YFSETQ. V was clipped by 4 bases and J by 1 base; unmatched bases: 10. This CDR3 region has 18 residues. In DNA, the CDR3 is TGCGCCAGCAGCCGACCAGGACTAGCGGGGGACATCCAAGAGACCCAGTACTTC. This encodes CASSRPGLAGDIQETQYF.

There are a few counts of this clonotype. The chain links TRBV7-2 to TRBJ2-1; D may be TRBD1 (6 bases). The CDR3 extends over 14 amino acids. Germline CDR1 is SGHTA and CDR2 is FQGNSA. The V gene lost 7 bases and the J gene lost 4 bases, with 14 bases spanning the gap. The CDR3 spells CASNRDAAYNEQFF. The CDR3 DNA follows: TGTGCCAGCAACAGGGACGCGGCATACAATGAGCAGTTCTTC.

This clonotype was seen at least ten times. The J gene is TRBJ1-1, the V gene TRBV7-9; no definite D call. The CDR3 totals 14 residues. V lost 5 bases to trimming and J lost 4 bases, with 14 bases between them. Germline V gene sequence: CDR1 SEHNR, CDR2 FQNEAQ (reference sequence). CDR3: CASSPPKYGTEAFF. DNA for the CDR3: TGTGCCAGCAGCCCACCTAAGTATGGCACTGAAGCTTTCTTT.